Shown below are 22 T cell receptor beta chains from a single sample sequenced in a study of T cells expressing NK-cell markers. Reanalyzing the 5' RACE reads, TCRdb keeps one entry per CDR3 protein, without DNA. In total, the table holds about 460,000 distinct CDR3 sequences. The sequencing sample was made of blood T cells: a sorted CD56 or NKG2C T cell subset, CD4+ or CD8+ T cells, or bulk PBMC T cells (not recorded which). Source of these receptors: a woman between 45 and 65 years old in good health.

The CDR3: CASSLGVQGNYGYTF. The chain is built from TRBV7-8 and TRBJ1-2; TCRdb's D call, TRBD1, is unchecked because there is no DNA. This CDR3 is built from 15 residues. CDR1 and CDR2 (germline): SGHVS, FQNEAQ.

The V call is TRBV12-3 or TRBV12-4, the J call TRBJ2-3; TCRdb's D gene call, TRBD2, goes unchecked for lack of DNA. There are 16 residues in the CDR3. The chain's CDR3 is CASSLTGLGGGDTQYF.

The J gene is TRBJ2-7, the V gene TRBV18; TCRdb names TRBD1, which stays unverified in the absence of DNA. CDR3 length: 16 residues. CDR1 is KGHSH and CDR2 is LQKENI in the germline V gene. The CDR3 loop is CASSPRTGSFSYEQYF.

This chain connects TRBV6-2 or TRBV6-3 to TRBJ2-1; absent DNA, TCRdb's TRBD2 call cannot be checked. CDR1 is MNHEY, CDR2 SVGEGT, per germline. This CDR3 has 13 residues. The CDR3 spells CASSKVAGGLQFF.

The chain employs TRBV29-1 and TRBJ1-1; there is no DNA to check the TCRdb D call of TRBD1. There are 14 residues in the CDR3. The germline V gene has CDR1 SQVTM and CDR2 ANQGSEA. The CDR3 sequence is CSVIQGGIGTEAFF.

The chain combines TRBV5-1 with TRBJ2-1; as DNA is missing, the TRBD2 call by TCRdb cannot be tested. CDR1 and CDR2 from the germline V gene are SGHRS and YFSETQ. The CDR3 is 16 amino acids. The CDR3 sequence is CASSLGSSGSYNEQFF.

The chain carries TRBV5-8 and TRBJ2-1; TCRdb proposes TRBD1, but this gene call is untestable without DNA. Germline lookup yields CDR1 SGHTS and CDR2 YDEGEE. There are 17 residues in the CDR3. CDR3 region: CASSLTRTGMSYNEQFF.

The rearrangement uses TRBV2 and TRBJ1-1. The germline V gene has CDR1 SNHLY and CDR2 FYNNEI. The CDR3 extends over 12 amino acids. This chain's CDR3 is CASRSLWTEAFF.

CDR3 region: CASSAEDWGTQYF. The rearrangement links TRBV9 to TRBJ2-5; TCRdb calls TRBD2, which cannot be checked without DNA. The CDR3 loop spans 13 amino acids. Germline lookup yields CDR1 SGDLS and CDR2 YYNGEE.

The J gene is TRBJ2-3, the V gene TRBV5-1; TCRdb selects TRBD2, and the lack of DNA leaves this call unchecked. Looked up from germline, CDR1 is SGHRS and CDR2 is YFSETQ. The CDR3 contains 13 residues. CDR3 amino acids: CASSASPGDTQYF.

V and J are TRBV27 and TRBJ2-3; TCRdb calls TRBD1, which cannot be checked without DNA. This CDR3 spans 16 amino acids. Germline values: CDR1 MNHEY, CDR2 SMNVEV (reference sequence). The CDR3: CASSYLKGGGADTQYF.

V usage is TRBV4-1 and J usage is TRBJ2-3; there is no DNA to check the TCRdb D call of TRBD2. CDR1 is MGHRA and CDR2 is YSYEKL in the germline V gene. This CDR3 is built from 13 residues. CDR3 in amino acids: CASSPRGTDTQYF.

The rearrangement uses TRBV5-1 and TRBJ1-6. Per germline, CDR1 SGHRS and CDR2 YFSETQ. This CDR3 spans 13 amino acids. The CDR3 sequence: CASRAGGDSPLHF.

J is TRBJ2-3 and V is TRBV12-3 or TRBV12-4; TCRdb indicates TRBD1, and absent DNA this call remains unverified. The CDR3 contains 16 residues. CDR3 sequence reads: CASALRGDSATDTQYF.

The chain has TRBV24-1 and TRBJ1-5; TCRdb's D gene call, TRBD1, goes unchecked for lack of DNA. There are 16 residues in the CDR3. Per the germline V gene, CDR1 is KGHDR and CDR2 is SFDVKD. This CDR3 reads CATSDPGTGGNQPQHF.

The gene calls are TRBV7-2 and TRBJ1-2; TCRdb outputs TRBD1, but without DNA this stays unchecked. The CDR3 covers 15 residues. Germline lookup yields CDR1 SGHTA and CDR2 FQGNSA. CDR3 sequence: CASSADPGSLYGYTF. Together with reference TRBV7-2 and TRBJ1-2, the CDR3 gives the full variable domain: GAGVSQSPSNKVTEKGKDVELRCDPISGHTALYWYRQSLGQGLEFLIYFQGNSAPDKSGLPSDRFSAERTGGSVSTLTIQRTQQEDSAVYLCASSADPGSLYGYTFGSGTRLTVV.

The chain recombines TRBV28 with TRBJ2-4; TCRdb calls TRBD1, which cannot be checked without DNA. Germline V gene sequence: CDR1 MDHEN, CDR2 SYDVKM. CDR3 length: 16 amino acids. The CDR3 loop is CASSMDRGLAKNIQYF.

This chain links TRBV5-1 with TRBJ2-7; TCRdb lists TRBD2, though no DNA is available to test this call. CDR3 length equals 14 residues. The V gene's germline CDR1 is SGHRS and CDR2 YFSETQ. CDR3: CASSFNTGGSEQYF.

The chain's CDR3 is CSVVSLAAFSEQFF. The chain employs TRBV29-1 and TRBJ2-1; there is no DNA to check the TCRdb D call of TRBD2. Germline-derived CDR1 and CDR2 are SQVTM and ANQGSEA. The CDR3 is 14 amino acids.

The V and J genes are TRBV24-1 and TRBJ2-1; TCRdb calls TRBD1, which cannot be checked without DNA. Germline loops: CDR1 KGHDR, CDR2 SFDVKD. CDR3 length: 16 amino acids. The CDR3 reads CATSDTDRGVYNEQFF.

The rearrangement links TRBV11-2 to TRBJ1-5; TCRdb selects TRBD1, and the lack of DNA leaves this call unchecked. CDR1 and CDR2 (germline): SGHAT, FQNNGV. The CDR3 contains 16 residues. CDR3 in amino acids: CASSLGTGGSISPQHF.

CDR3 region: CASSALGEQFF. The rearrangement links TRBV7-9 to TRBJ2-1; TCRdb gives TRBD1 as the D gene, but with no DNA this cannot be confirmed. CDR3 length: 11 amino acids. Germline CDR1 and CDR2: SEHNR and FQNEAQ (reference sequence).